The 21 T cell receptor beta chains reported below all come from one sample, sequenced in a study of blood T cell repertoires in COVID-19. Clones were sequenced by immunoSEQ multiplex PCR, and TCRdb holds only the in-frame ones, with some missing. The data show roughly 230,000 clones, with roughly 88% seen just once and 0.7% held by the top ten. The source material was peripheral blood. These receptor sequences come from a human donor in a cohort sampled during active COVID-19.

This rearrangement joins TRBV2 to TRBJ1-5; 7 nucleotides agree with TRBD1. The CDR3 loop spans 17 amino acids. V was clipped by 6 bases and J by 3 bases; unmatched bases: 14. Germline CDR1 SNHLY, CDR2 FYNNEI. The CDR3 DNA reads TGTGCCAGCAGACCTAGGACAGGAGGGCTATACAATCAGCCCCAGCATTTT. It translates to CASRPRTGGLYNQPQHF.

The chain uses TRBV30 and TRBJ2-7, with D perhaps TRBD1 (5 bases). Germline V CDR1 and CDR2: GTSNPN, SVGIG (reference sequence). V lost 1 base and J lost 4, with 11 bases in between. The CDR3 contains 13 residues. In nucleotides, the CDR3 is TGTGCCTGGAGTGCAGGGTCTGGTTACGAGCAGTACTTC. Translated, it gives CAWSAGSGYEQYF.

Remarks on this clone: Additional DNA sequences in this sample encode the identical CDR3. The rearrangement uses TRBV28 and TRBJ2-7, with 7 bases lining up with TRBD2. The junction had 6 bases not matched to a gene; V was cut back by 2 bases and J by 5 bases. The CDR3 length is 14 residues. Per the germline V gene, CDR1 is MDHEN and CDR2 is SYDVKM. The CDR3: CASSLGRELDEQYF. The CDR3 bases are TGTGCCAGCAGTTTAGGGCGGGAGCTCGACGAGCAGTACTTC.

This clone appeared once. J is TRBJ2-5 and V is TRBV28; TRBD1 agrees at 8 bases. Germline lookup yields CDR1 MDHEN and CDR2 SYDVKM. J gave up 0 bases and V 6 bases, and 6 bases lay outside the gene matches. CDR3 length: 15 amino acids. CDR3 nucleotides: TGTGCCAGCAGCTGGACAGGGAAGGACCAAGAGACCCAGTACTTC. It yields the protein CASSWTGKDQETQYF.

This rearrangement joins TRBV29-1 to TRBJ1-1; tentatively, D is TRBD1 (6 bases). Deletions cut 3 bases from V and 3 bases from J, with 20 bases between. The CDR3 sequence is 16 residues long. The germline V gene has CDR1 SQVTM and CDR2 ANQGSEA. The CDR3 coding sequence is TGCAGCGTTGATACCCCCAGGGGTTGGGGTGACACTGAAGCTTTCTTT. Translation gives CSVDTPRGWGDTEAFF.

The chain recombines TRBV9 with TRBJ2-7; 15 bases align to TRBD2. CDR1 is SGDLS and CDR2 is YYNGEE in the germline V gene. CDR3 length equals 18 residues. V was pared by 4 bases and J by 0 bases, with 8 bases of the junction left unmatched. CDR3 protein: CASSRGLAGGPVSYEQYF. DNA of the CDR3: TGTGCCAGCAGCAGAGGACTAGCGGGAGGGCCTGTCTCCTACGAGCAGTACTTC.

This chain connects TRBV28 to TRBJ1-1; 7 bases fit TRBD1. CDR1 and CDR2 from the germline V gene are MDHEN and SYDVKM. The CDR3 extends over 13 amino acids. Germline trimming cut 5 bases from V and 8 bases from J; bases unmatched to any gene: 8. CDR3 sequence reads: CASSTPGQREAFF. The CDR3 DNA follows: TGTGCCAGCAGTACACCGGGACAGAGGGAAGCTTTCTTT. Using reference TRBV28 and TRBJ1-1 for the parts outside the CDR3, the full variable domain is DVKVTQSSRYLVKRTGEKVFLECVQDMDHENMFWYRQDPGLGLRLIYFSYDVKMKEKGDIPEGYSVSREKKERFSLILESASTNQTSMYLCASSTPGQREAFFGQGTRLTVV.

Worth noting for this clone: One junction end disagrees with the germline gene, perhaps due to a read error. This rearrangement joins TRBV7-7 to TRBJ1-4, with TRBD1 as a possible D gene (6 bases). The CDR3 loop spans 18 amino acids. The germline CDR1 and CDR2 sequences are SSHAT and FNYEAQ (reference sequence). CDR3 in amino acids: CASSLAQQGAATNEKLFF. The DNA of the CDR3 is TGTGCTAGCAGCTTAGCGCAACAGGGCGCTGCAACTAATGAAAAACTGTTTTTT.

The rearrangement joins TRBV6-6 to TRBJ1-1; a weak D match, TRBD1 (5 bases). The CDR3 runs 12 residues. Trimming pared 7 bases from V and 8 bases from J, leaving 14 bases between. CDR1 is MNHNY and CDR2 is SVGAGI in the germline V gene (reference sequence). The CDR3 spells CASTPDKWEAFF. The DNA of the CDR3 is TGTGCCAGCACCCCGGACAAGTGGGAAGCTTTCTTT.

This chain uses TRBV28 with TRBJ2-5; 8 nucleotides line up with TRBD2. The germline V gene encodes CDR1 MDHEN and CDR2 SYDVKM. The length of the CDR3 is 15 residues. V trimming: 7 bases; J trimming: 0 bases; junction bases outside the gene matches: 7. CDR3 sequence reads: CASTQREWYQETQYF. The CDR3 nucleotides read TGTGCCAGCACTCAGCGGGAGTGGTACCAAGAGACCCAGTACTTC.

The rearrangement uses TRBV5-1 and TRBJ1-2; D uncertain. The ends were cut back, 4 bases at V and 7 bases at J, with 17 bases in the middle. The CDR3 has 14 residues. Germline V gives CDR1 SGHRS, CDR2 YFSETQ. The CDR3 here is CASSGTENSGGYTF. CDR3 sequence (DNA): TGCGCCAGCAGCGGTACCGAAAACTCGGGTGGCTACACCTTC.

The rearrangement uses TRBV14 and TRBJ2-7; 8 nucleotides agree with TRBD2. The length of the CDR3 is 15 residues. CDR1 is SGHDN and CDR2 is FVKESK in the germline V gene. With 4 bases clipped from V and 6 bases from J, the junction kept 11 bases outside the gene matches. The CDR3 DNA follows: TGTGCCAGCAGCCTACTAGCGGACCAATGGTTCGAGCAGTACTTC. Its protein product is CASSLLADQWFEQYF.

The chain couples TRBV6-7 to TRBJ2-7, with D maybe TRBD1 (5 bases). TRBV6-7 is annotated as an ORF whose role is uncertain. V lost 0 bases and J lost 3, with 12 bases in between. The CDR3 loop spans 15 amino acids. The CDR3 DNA reads TGTGCCAGCAGTTACTCTCCTAAGGGGAACTACGAGCAGTACTTC. Protein product: CASSYSPKGNYEQYF.

The J gene is TRBJ2-2, the V gene TRBV28, with D perhaps matching TRBD1 (5 bases). With 2 bases removed from V and 4 bases from J, the gap between germline ends came to 17 bases. The CDR3 length is 17 residues. Germline assignment: CDR1 MDHEN and CDR2 SYDVKM. The CDR3, as DNA: TGTGCCAGCAGTTTAGAGAGTCCCGGACATATCACCGGGGAGCTGTTTTTT. Amino acids: CASSLESPGHITGELFF.

The chain carries TRBV5-1 and TRBJ2-5; perhaps TRBD2 as D (6 bases). The CDR3 consists of 16 residues. V lost 2 bases and J 2 bases, leaving 16 bases between the germline ends. CDR1 is SGHRS and CDR2 is YFSETQ in the germline V gene. In DNA, the CDR3 is TGCGCCAGCAGCTTAGTGAGCACGGGAGCGCAAGAGACCCAGTACTTC. Its protein product is CASSLVSTGAQETQYF.

J is TRBJ2-7 and V is TRBV6-7, with TRBD1 identical over 7 bases. TRBV6-7 is recorded as an ORF, its role being uncertain. With V trimmed by 10 bases and J by 4 bases, 7 bases remained unmatched. The CDR3 is 12 amino acids. CDR3: CAIRDRLYEQYF. The CDR3 DNA follows: TGTGCCATACGGGACAGACTTTACGAGCAGTACTTC.

This clone was detected only once. V gene TRBV9 combines with J gene TRBJ2-7; TRBD2 aligns across 11 bases. After removal of 3 bases from V and 1 base from J, the junction contained 3 bases not matched to a gene. Germline V lookup: CDR1 SGDLS, CDR2 YYNGEE. The CDR3 contains 15 residues. The CDR3: CASSETSGDSYEQYF. The CDR3 nucleotides are TGTGCCAGCAGCGAGACTAGCGGGGATTCCTACGAGCAGTACTTC.

In this sample, this clone turned up once. This sequence joins TRBV6-5 and TRBJ1-2, with 7 bases lining up with TRBD1. Trimming cost V 6 bases and J 3 bases; bases outside gene matches: 7. Germline V gene lookup returns CDR1 MNHEY and CDR2 SVGAGI. This CDR3 contains 14 residues. The DNA of the CDR3 is TGTGCCAGCAGCCTGAACGACAGGGACTATGGCTACACCTTC. This gives the protein CASSLNDRDYGYTF.

This chain uses TRBV9 with TRBJ2-7; no definite D call. V was trimmed by 0 bases and J by 3 bases, leaving 13 bases between them. From germline, CDR1 is SGDLS and CDR2 YYNGEE. The CDR3 is made up of 15 amino acids. Here the CDR3 DNA reads TGTGCCAGCAGCGTAGGGGCCAGCTTCGACTACGAGCAGTACTTC. Protein sequence: CASSVGASFDYEQYF.

The genes are TRBV19 and TRBJ1-2; TRBD1 might be the D (5 bases). This CDR3 spans 15 amino acids. The V end was cut by 5 bases, the J end by 6 bases, with 19 bases between. Germline V gene sequence: CDR1 LNHDA, CDR2 SQIVND (reference sequence). The CDR3 DNA reads as TGTGCCAGTAGTGCAGCAGGGAGGATGTGGCATGGCTACACCTTC. Protein product: CASSAAGRMWHGYTF.

The rearrangement uses TRBV9 and TRBJ2-6, with 7 bases identical to TRBD2. The CDR3 length is 17 residues. Per germline, CDR1 SGDLS and CDR2 YYNGEE. Trimming took 5 bases from V and 1 from J; bases not matched to a gene: 9. CDR3 DNA sequence: TGTGCCAGCAGAACTAGACTAGCAGATTCTGGGGCCAACGTCCTGACTTTC. Translating it yields CASRTRLADSGANVLTF.